Listed below are T cell receptor beta chains from one sample, sequenced in a study of shared clonotypes between healthy human individuals. Assay: immunoSEQ multiplex PCR; the TCRdb copy retains only in-frame clones and omits some. The table shows some 1.4 million clones, with roughly 96% occurring only once. The sequenced sample was naive CD4+ T cells sorted from blood. These receptor sequences come from a man younger than 45 in good health. Each CDR3 is given with its conserved first and last residue. D genes are given only for firm matches. Clone size is stated in some rows and not others, as once, few, many or a class when expanded.

j_call cdr3_length d_call v_call clone_size cdr3_nt cdr3_aa
TRBJ2-1 15 NA TRBV10-1 NA TGCGCCAGCAGTGCTGGCCCAAGCTCCTACAATGAGCAGTTCTTC CASSAGPSSYNEQFF
TRBJ1-1 13 NA TRBV19 NA TGTGCCAGTAGTAGCAGGGTAACCCCTGAAGCTTTCTTT CASSSRVTPEAFF
TRBJ1-3 13 NA TRBV27 NA TGTGCCAGCAGTTTATCGGACGGAAACACCATATATTTT CASSLSDGNTIYF
TRBJ2-7 15 TRBD2 TRBV30 NA TGTGCCTGGAGTGTATCGGGGACTAGAGGTTACGAGCAGTACTTC CAWSVSGTRGYEQYF
TRBJ2-7 14 NA TRBV6-6 NA TGTGCCAGCGCGTCTCCGCCGGGAGAGGTAAAGCAGTACTTC CASASPPGEVKQYF
TRBJ2-7 12 NA TRBV7-2 NA TGTGCCAGCAGCCCGACCGTCGGCGAGCAGTACTTC CASSPTVGEQYF
TRBJ1-1 10 NA TRBV30 NA TGTGCCTGGGGGGGGACGGAAGCTTTCTTT CAWGGTEAFF
TRBJ2-2 15 TRBD1 TRBV30 NA TGTGCCTGGAGTCCACCAGACAGGGATGGAGGGGAGCTGTTTTTT CAWSPPDRDGGELFF
TRBJ2-1 14 TRBD2 TRBV30 once TGTGCCTGTCGGAAACGGGGGGGACGGAATGAGCAGTTCTTC CACRKRGGRNEQFF
TRBJ2-7 13 NA TRBV15 NA TGTGCCACCAGCAGAGATACTAGCTACGAGCAGTACTTC CATSRDTSYEQYF
TRBJ1-5 15 TRBD1 TRBV28 NA TGTGCCAGCAGTTTCTACAGGGGCGCTCCGAAGCCCCAGCATTTT CASSFYRGAPKPQHF
TRBJ1-1 13 NA TRBV9 NA TGTGCCAGCAGCGTAACCCCGAACACTGAAGCTTTCTTT CASSVTPNTEAFF
TRBJ2-6 13 NA TRBV7-8 NA TGTGCCAGCAGCCGTAATGGGGCCAACGTCCTGACTTTC CASSRNGANVLTF
TRBJ1-1 14 TRBD1 TRBV5-4 NA TGTGCCCCCGGGACAGGGGGGAAAAACACTGAAGCTTTCTTT CAPGTGGKNTEAFF
TRBJ2-7 16 NA TRBV5-1 NA TGCGCCAGCAGCTTGAGTCATGGCAGTACGGTGGGGGAGCAGTACTTC CASSLSHGSTVGEQYF
TRBJ2-7 16 TRBD2 TRBV19 NA TGTGCCAGTAGTAGTTTCCAGCGGGAGTTGTCCTACGAGCAGTACTTC CASSSFQRELSYEQYF
TRBJ2-1 14 NA TRBV5-1 NA TGCGCCAGCAGCCCGCCTAGCGCCTACAATGAGCAGTTCTTC CASSPPSAYNEQFF
TRBJ2-7 17 NA TRBV11-2 NA TGTGCCAGCAGCAGAGAGTGGGGCGCGAGTGTGTCCTACGAGCAGTACTTC CASSREWGASVSYEQYF
TRBJ2-2 13 NA TRBV2 NA TGTGCCAGCAGTGATCAGGGGACCGGGGAGCTGTTTTTT CASSDQGTGELFF
TRBJ2-7 14 TRBD1 TRBV7-2 NA TGTGCCAGCAGCGCAACGACAGGGGGCGGCGAGCAGTACTTC CASSATTGGGEQYF
TRBJ2-3 14 NA TRBV15 NA TGTGCCACCAGCAGACGGGACAGCACAGATACGCAGTATTTT CATSRRDSTDTQYF
TRBJ2-5 12 NA TRBV18 NA TGTGCCAGCTCACCACCCCGAGAGACCCAGTACTTC CASSPPRETQYF
TRBJ2-7 14 NA TRBV15 NA TGTGCCACCAGCAGAGATCGTGGGGGTTACGAGCAGTACTTC CATSRDRGGYEQYF
TRBJ2-7 19 TRBD2 TRBV4-1 NA TGCGCCAGCAGCCACGGCCCTGAGCCGGGACTAGCGGCAAATCCCGAGCAGTACTTC CASSHGPEPGLAANPEQYF
TRBJ1-5 15 TRBD1 TRBV6-1 NA TGTGCCAGCAGTGAGGTCAGGGGGGAGGATCAGCCCCAGCATTTT CASSEVRGEDQPQHF
TRBJ2-7 15 NA TRBV5-1 NA TGCGCCAGCAGCTTGGCCGGACACAACTCCTACGAGCAGTACTTC CASSLAGHNSYEQYF
TRBJ2-3 16 NA TRBV7-2 NA TGTGCCAGCAGCTCACCGCAGCTTTGGGTCACAGATACGCAGTATTTT CASSSPQLWVTDTQYF
TRBJ1-5 12 NA TRBV6-1 NA TGTGCCAGCAACTGGCGGGGACAGCCCCAGCATTTT CASNWRGQPQHF
TRBJ2-2 13 NA TRBV5-1 NA TGCGCCAGCAGCGGGCAGGATACCGGGGAGCTGTTTTTT CASSGQDTGELFF